Listed below are T cell receptor beta chains from one sample, sequenced in a study of shared clonotypes between healthy human individuals. This table comes from immunoSEQ multiplex PCR, and its TCRdb copy is limited to in-frame clones, with some not included. The sample lists millions of clones; approximately 94% were seen once. The sample consisted of naive CD8+ T cells from PBMCs. The receptor set was obtained from a man aged 18 to 29 in good health. Some clones in this sample may be carry-over from other donors' samples. The CDR3 runs from the conserved cysteine through the conserved F or W. The D gene is left open where the match is weak. Clone size appears in some rows only: once, few, many, or a class for an expanded clone.

TRBV11-2	TRBJ2-2	.	.	CASSNGPGIGPGELFF	TGTGCCAGCAGCAACGGTCCAGGGATAGGACCCGGGGAGCTGTTTTTT
TRBV7-9	TRBJ1-5	TRBD1	.	CASSPPLTGPRDQPQHF	TGTGCCAGCAGCCCCCCCCTGACAGGGCCCCGGGATCAGCCCCAGCATTTT
TRBV4-3	TRBJ2-1	.	.	CASSQDPSPSYNEQFF	TGCGCCAGCAGCCAAGATCCGTCCCCCTCCTACAATGAGCAGTTCTTC
TRBV6-1	TRBJ1-2	TRBD1	.	CASSGRTGRDYGYTF	TGTGCCAGCAGTGGACGGACAGGACGTGACTATGGCTACACCTTC
TRBV18	TRBJ2-7	.	once	CASSPPEGAYEQYF	TGTGCCAGCTCACCACCTGAAGGGGCCTACGAGCAGTACTTC
TRBV14	TRBJ1-2	.	.	CASSPGQSYGYTF	TGTGCCAGCAGCCCCGGACAGTCCTATGGCTACACCTTC
TRBV14	TRBJ2-7	.	.	CASSPRRIYEQYF	TGTGCCAGCAGCCCAAGGAGGATCTACGAGCAGTACTTC
TRBV5-1	TRBJ2-7	.	.	CASSLGAPREQYF	TGCGCCAGCAGCTTGGGGGCACCTCGGGAGCAGTACTTC
TRBV10-3	TRBJ2-1	TRBD2	.	CAILAELYNEQFF	TGTGCCATACTAGCGGAGCTATACAATGAGCAGTTCTTC
TRBV10-3	TRBJ2-2	TRBD1	.	CAISEPGDRSTGELFF	TGTGCCATCAGTGAGCCAGGGGACAGATCCACCGGGGAGCTGTTTTTT
TRBV4-2	TRBJ2-1	.	.	CASSQVAGSYNEQFF	TGTGCCAGCAGCCAAGTGGCGGGCAGCTACAATGAGCAGTTCTTC
TRBV2	TRBJ1-2	.	once	CASSPLTSRLHGYTF	TGTGCCAGCAGTCCCTTAACCTCGCGATTGCATGGCTACACCTTC
TRBV27	TRBJ2-7	.	.	CASSLSRGEQYF	TGTGCCAGCAGTTTATCACGGGGCGAGCAGTACTTC
TRBV7-2	TRBJ1-5	TRBD1	.	CASSFMTGVNQPQHF	TGTGCCAGCAGCTTCATGACAGGGGTCAATCAGCCCCAGCATTTT
TRBV7-8	TRBJ2-2	TRBD1	once	CASSLSTGQGRTGELFF	TGTGCCAGCAGCTTATCGACGGGACAGGGGAGAACCGGGGAGCTGTTTTTT
TRBV2	TRBJ1-4	TRBD1	.	CASSGWDSTNEKLFF	TGTGCCAGCAGTGGATGGGACAGTACTAATGAAAAACTGTTTTTT
TRBV27	TRBJ2-2	.	.	CASSLRGSGELFF	TGTGCCAGCAGTTTGCGTGGATCCGGGGAGCTGTTTTTT
TRBV5-4	TRBJ2-1	TRBD2	once	CASSFWLTSGEQFF	TGTGCCAGCAGCTTTTGGCTAACTAGCGGGGAACAGTTCTTC
TRBV11-2	TRBJ2-3	.	.	CASSASRAAEISTQYF	TGTGCCAGCAGCGCCTCGAGAGCGGCAGAGATCAGTACGCAGTATTTT
TRBV5-4	TRBJ2-2	.	.	CASSPTTNTGELFF	TGTGCCAGCAGCCCGACTACGAACACCGGGGAGCTGTTTTTT
TRBV7-9	TRBJ2-1	.	.	CASSLNIQGGQFF	TGTGCCAGCAGCTTAAACATCCAGGGAGGGCAGTTCTTC
TRBV27	TRBJ2-7	TRBD1	.	CASSLGTGVFEQYF	TGTGCCAGCTCTCTCGGGACAGGGGTTTTCGAGCAGTACTTC
TRBV27	TRBJ2-1	.	.	CASSRTGEDGKNYNEQFF	TGTGCCAGCAGCCGAACAGGGGAGGACGGGAAAAACTACAATGAGCAGTTCTTC
TRBV5-1	TRBJ1-1	.	.	CASSLTGPGSTEAFF	TGCGCCAGCAGCTTGACAGGGCCGGGGAGCACTGAAGCTTTCTTT
TRBV15	TRBJ1-6	TRBD1	.	CATSRDGGTGEIYNSPLHF	TGTGCCACCAGCAGAGATGGGGGGACAGGGGAGATCTATAATTCACCCCTCCACTTT
TRBV28	TRBJ2-1	TRBD2	once	CASRSLAGAYNEQFF	TGTGCCAGCAGATCCTTAGCGGGAGCGTACAATGAGCAGTTCTTC
TRBV15	TRBJ2-1	.	.	CATSSSHEQFF	TGTGCCACCAGCAGCAGCCATGAGCAGTTCTTC
TRBV18	TRBJ2-7	.	.	CASSPEVGMKPYEQYF	TGTGCCAGCTCACCAGAGGTCGGGATGAAACCCTACGAGCAGTACTTC
TRBV6-5	TRBJ1-1	.	once	CASSYSRTVPEAFF	TGTGCCAGCAGTTACTCGAGGACAGTTCCTGAAGCTTTCTTT
TRBV7-9	TRBJ2-7	.	.	CASSRSSYEQYF	TGTGCCAGCAGCCGAAGCTCCTACGAGCAGTACTTC
TRBV27	TRBJ2-1	TRBD2	.	CASSGIAGAYREQFF	TGTGCCAGCAGTGGAATAGCGGGAGCATATCGTGAGCAGTTCTTC
TRBV4-1	TRBJ2-2	TRBD2	.	CASSQGLAAGELFF	TGCGCCAGCAGCCAAGGGCTAGCGGCCGGGGAGCTGTTTTTT
TRBV25-1	TRBJ2-1	.	.	CASSGLEQFF	TGTGCCAGCAGTGGTTTGGAGCAGTTCTTC
TRBV18	TRBJ1-5	.	.	CASSHAAGARSNQPQHF	TGTGCCAGCTCCCACGCTGCCGGGGCTCGCAGCAATCAGCCCCAGCATTTT
TRBV7-3	TRBJ2-1	.	.	CASSLWGANEQFF	TGTGCCAGCAGCTTATGGGGTGCCAATGAGCAGTTCTTC
TRBV10-3	TRBJ2-1	.	.	CAMGPESYNEQFF	TGTGCCATGGGTCCGGAGTCCTACAATGAGCAGTTCTTC
TRBV2	TRBJ2-7	.	.	CASRRAAAYEQYF	TGTGCCAGCAGGCGGGCCGCGGCCTACGAGCAGTACTTC
TRBV5-1	TRBJ2-7	.	many	CASSLGYEQYF	TGCGCCAGCAGCTTGGGTTACGAGCAGTACTTC
TRBV4-2	TRBJ2-2	TRBD2	.	CASSQDLIAGAPTGELFF	TGTGCCAGCAGCCAAGATCTCATAGCGGGAGCACCCACCGGGGAGCTGTTTTTT
TRBV10-3	TRBJ2-7	.	.	CAISEEQKLYEQYF	TGTGCCATCAGTGAGGAGCAGAAGCTCTACGAGCAGTACTTC
TRBV19	TRBJ2-1	TRBD2	.	CASSMGTSGINEQFF	TGTGCCAGTAGTATGGGAACTAGCGGGATCAATGAGCAGTTCTTC
TRBV4-2	TRBJ2-2	TRBD2	once	CASSHGTSSTGELFF	TGTGCCAGCAGCCACGGGACTAGTTCCACCGGGGAGCTGTTTTTT
TRBV21-1	TRBJ1-1	.	few	CASSKNKVRGTEAFF	TGTGCCAGCAGCAAAAACAAGGTCAGGGGCACTGAAGCTTTCTTT
TRBV27	TRBJ2-1	.	.	CASSLSPEGSEQFF	TGTGCCAGCAGTTTATCACCGGAGGGTAGTGAGCAGTTCTTC
TRBV6-5	TRBJ2-7	TRBD2	.	CASSWAGGAPYEQYF	TGTGCCAGCAGTTGGGCGGGGGGGGCCCCCTACGAGCAGTACTTC
TRBV4-2	TRBJ2-7	.	.	CASRSNGAGDYYEQYF	TGTGCCAGCAGATCTAATGGTGCAGGGGATTACTACGAGCAGTACTTC
TRBV5-1	TRBJ2-7	.	.	CASSWNQGSEQYF	TGCGCCAGCAGCTGGAATCAGGGCTCCGAGCAGTACTTC
TRBV2	TRBJ1-2	.	.	CASSETTGRSRYGYTF	TGTGCCAGCAGTGAAACAACAGGGAGAAGTCGCTATGGCTACACCTTC
TRBV7-9	TRBJ2-3	.	once	CASITGTDTQYF	TGTGCCAGCATCACGGGCACAGATACGCAGTATTTT
TRBV4-1	TRBJ2-1	TRBD2	.	CASSQDPLREFYNEQFF	TGCGCCAGCAGCCAAGATCCTCTGCGGGAGTTCTACAATGAGCAGTTCTTC
TRBV27	TRBJ1-5	TRBD1	.	CASSQRQGWQPQHF	TGTGCCAGCAGTCAAAGACAGGGCTGGCAGCCCCAGCATTTT
TRBV28	TRBJ2-7	TRBD1	.	CASSPGQGAYEQYF	TGTGCCAGCAGCCCGGGACAGGGAGCCTACGAGCAGTACTTC
TRBV10-3	TRBJ1-1	.	few	CAIRDAPGAEAFF	TGTGCCATCAGGGACGCACCAGGAGCCGAAGCTTTCTTT
TRBV27	TRBJ2-2	.	.	CASSLSSPKNTGELFF	TGTGCCAGCAGTTTAAGCAGCCCGAAGAACACCGGGGAGCTGTTTTTT
TRBV6-1	TRBJ2-7	TRBD2	.	CASSEYGGRAYEQYF	TGTGCCAGCAGTGAATACGGCGGGAGGGCCTACGAGCAGTACTTC